Presented here are 5 T cell receptor beta chains from one specimen sequenced in a study of T-cell memory formation after mild COVID-19. TCRdb called the 5' RACE reads again in MiXCR, with one record for every CDR3 protein. The sample includes a few hundred thousand distinct CDR3 sequences, around 15% of them seen just once. The sample was PBMCs or a T cell subset sorted from them (not recorded which). These receptors were taken from a man between 18 and 29 years old who had mild COVID-19 (a few samples of this study predate the infection). Cell type and time point are not known.

J is TRBJ2-1 and V is TRBV2; TRBD1 might be the D (6 bases). With 7 bases removed from V and 5 bases from J, the gap between germline ends came to 9 bases. Looked up from germline, CDR1 is SNHLY and CDR2 is FYNNEI. This CDR3 has 12 amino acids. DNA for the CDR3: TGTGCCAGCACCTGGACAGACAATGAGCAGTTCTTC. This gives the protein CASTWTDNEQFF.

This clonotype was observed a few times. V is TRBV5-1 and J is TRBJ1-1, with D perhaps TRBD1 (5 bases). Trimming shortened V by 1 base and J by 2 bases, and 9 bases separated the two germline ends. Germline-derived CDR1 and CDR2 are SGHRS and YFSETQ. This CDR3 has 14 amino acids. In DNA, the CDR3 is TGCGCCAGCAGCTTGTCACAGGCCAACACTGAAGCTTTCTTT. The encoded protein is CASSLSQANTEAFF. The variable domain in full, with the rest retrieved from reference TRBV5-1 and TRBJ1-1, is KAGVTQTPRYLIKTRGQQVTLSCSPISGHRSVSWYQQTPGQGLQFLFEYFSETQRNKGNFPGRFSGRQFSNSRSEMNVSTLELGDSALYLCASSLSQANTEAFFGQGTRLTVV.

This clonotype was picked up a small number of times. The rearrangement joins TRBV6-5 to TRBJ2-2, with D tentatively TRBD1 (5 bases). CDR3 length: 11 residues. The V gene lost 7 bases and the J gene lost 8 bases, with 8 bases spanning the gap. Germline V gives CDR1 MNHEY, CDR2 SVGAGI. The CDR3 protein is CASNAGGELFF. DNA for the CDR3: TGTGCCAGCAATGCAGGGGGGGAGCTGTTTTTT.

Comment on this clonotype: Compared with germline, one end of the junction differs, possibly owing to a read error. V and J are TRBV11-2 and TRBJ1-5, with D perhaps TRBD1 (6 bases). Germline lookup yields CDR1 SGHAT and CDR2 FQNNGV. The CDR3 consists of 15 residues. CDR3 coding DNA: TGTGCCAGCAGCTTAGCGGGCAGGGGTAATCAGCCCCAGGATTTT. Residues: CASSLAGRGNQPQDF.

This clonotype was counted between two and nine times. The V call is TRBV5-1, the J call TRBJ2-1, with D unclear. V was cut by 0 bases and J by 3 bases, with 10 bases left in between. This CDR3 has 15 residues. CDR1 and CDR2 (germline): SGHRS, YFSETQ. CDR3 in amino acids: CASSLEGDRYNEQFF. Here the CDR3 DNA reads TGCGCCAGCAGCTTGGAAGGTGACCGCTACAATGAGCAGTTCTTC.